This TCR beta chain was retrieved from a study of T cells after posttransplantation cyclophosphamide. Sequencing used immunoSEQ multiplex PCR; TCRdb keeps in-frame clones, though not all of them. This repertoire holds about 3,300 clones, and none appear only once. This clone has ten or more counts. As yet, its antigen is unknown. Cyclophosphamide on days +3 and +4 followed busulfan-fludarabine conditioning and a marrow graft. The study's findings and limits: Tissue-infiltrating T cells from skin or gut overlapped little with blood T cells. Donor-recipient repertoire similarity was low at 1-2 months, rising over year one. After PTCy, TRB diversity resembled that of CNI/methotrexate controls.

Sequenced here: PBMCs, sampled after allogeneic stem cell transplant with posttransplant cyclophosphamide. The TCR was taken from a young adult male patient who received an allogeneic stem cell transplant from a related donor, was CMV-positive, and had acute GVHD only. Some of the T cells might come from the graft donor.

The CDR3 DNA follows: TGTGCCAGCAGCTTAGCGGCAGGGGGAGGCCACGAGCAGTACTTC. Encoded protein: CASSLAAGGGHEQYF. J is TRBJ2-7 and V is TRBV7-9; a possible D gene is TRBD1 (7 bases). CDR3 length: 15 residues. In germline, CDR1 is SEHNR, CDR2 FQNEAQ (reference sequence). Trimming removed 0 bases at V and 5 bases at J, with 14 bases between.